This entry lists 5 T cell receptor beta chains sequenced from one sample in a study of blood T cells in healthy people across ages. A sample-barcoded 5' primer and a J-beta primer mix were used in a second PCR of roughly 7 to 12 cycles. From the 5' RACE reads, TCRdb called clonotypes with MiXCR, one entry per CDR3 protein. The data show 550,000 to 600,000 distinct CDR3 sequences, about 25% seen once. Input material: blood. All receptors derive from a woman in her 70s in good health.

This clonotype has more than one count but fewer than ten. The V gene is TRBV20-1, the J gene TRBJ2-2; D not certain. V dropped 0 bases and J dropped 3 bases, with 11 bases sitting between them. From germline, CDR1 is DFQATT and CDR2 SNEGSKA (reference sequence). The CDR3 is made up of 15 amino acids. CDR3 in amino acids: CSARDEGWDTGELFF. The DNA for the CDR3 is TGCAGTGCTAGAGATGAAGGGTGGGACACCGGGGAGCTGTTTTTT.

This rearrangement joins TRBV28 to TRBJ2-5; 8 nucleotides line up with TRBD2. The better agreement between TRBJ2-7 and the DNA end casts doubt on the J call. Germline loops: CDR1 MDHEN, CDR2 SYDVKM. CDR3 length equals 13 residues. The CDR3 protein is CASHRGGSYEQYF. The CDR3 nucleotides are TGTGCCAGCCACCGGGGGGGTTCCTACGAGCAGTACTTC.

This clonotype was seen a single time. The genes are TRBV5-1 and TRBJ1-5, with 8 nucleotides matching TRBD1. The germline V gene has CDR1 SGHRS and CDR2 YFSETQ. After removal of 4 bases from V and 7 bases from J, the junction contained 10 bases not matched to a gene. The CDR3 is 15 amino acids. CDR3 region: CASSVTGEEYQPQHF. In DNA, the CDR3 is TGCGCCAGCAGCGTGACAGGGGAAGAATACCAGCCCCAGCATTTT. The full variable domain, with the rest looked up from reference TRBV5-1 and TRBJ1-5, is KAGVTQTPRYLIKTRGQQVTLSCSPISGHRSVSWYQQTPGQGLQFLFEYFSETQRNKGNFPGRFSGRQFSNSRSEMNVSTLELGDSALYLCASSVTGEEYQPQHFGDGTRLSIL.

The chain combines TRBV20-1 with TRBJ2-7; weak D call: TRBD2 (5 bases). The CDR3 contains 14 residues. Between the trimmed V and J ends, which lost 6 bases and 0 bases, there was a span of 15 bases. CDR1 and CDR2 from the germline V gene are DFQATT and SNEGSKA (reference sequence). In nucleotides, the CDR3 is TGCAGTGCGAGTGGGGTAGGGAGCTCCTACGAGCAGTACTTC. It yields the protein CSASGVGSSYEQYF.

The chain links TRBV9 to TRBJ1-2; D is uncertain. The V and J ends lost 0 bases and 8 bases respectively, with 14 bases between them. Germline V gene data show CDR1 as SGDLS and CDR2 as YYNGEE. The CDR3 contains 14 residues. CDR3 sequence reads: CASSVAVVAGGYTF. CDR3 nucleotides: TGTGCCAGCAGCGTAGCGGTTGTGGCGGGGGGCTACACCTTC.